This is a list of T cell receptor beta chains from one sample in a study of early stage breast cancer tumors. Data came from immunoSEQ multiplex PCR; TCRdb stores just in-frame clones and leaves some out. The sample shows 60,000 to 75,000 clones, roughly 80% of them seen only once. Specimen: blood. The receptors stem from a person aged 35-55 years with breast cancer. The CDR3 runs from the conserved cysteine through the conserved F or W. Fields, in order: J gene, V gene, D gene, clone size, CDR3 protein, CDR3 DNA. D genes are given only for firm matches. The size field is filled for only some rows; it gives once, few, many or a size class.

j_call: TRBJ2-7
v_call: TRBV28
d_call: NA
clone_size: NA
cdr3_aa: CATRLGGSEQYF
cdr3_nt: TGTGCCACCCGACTAGGCGGTTCGGAGCAGTACTTC

j_call: TRBJ2-2
v_call: TRBV5-6
d_call: NA
clone_size: NA
cdr3_aa: CASSLGRPGELFF
cdr3_nt: TGTGCCAGCAGCTTGGGCCGTCCCGGGGAGCTGTTTTTT

j_call: TRBJ2-7
v_call: TRBV18
d_call: NA
clone_size: NA
cdr3_aa: CASSPTGTYEQYF
cdr3_nt: TGTGCCAGCTCCCCGACAGGAACCTACGAGCAGTACTTC

j_call: TRBJ2-1
v_call: TRBV7-8
d_call: NA
clone_size: NA
cdr3_aa: CASSPPGSDEQFF
cdr3_nt: TGTGCCAGCAGCCCCCCGGGGTCGGATGAGCAGTTCTTC

j_call: TRBJ2-1
v_call: TRBV9
d_call: NA
clone_size: NA
cdr3_aa: CASSVGGVAPQNEQFF
cdr3_nt: TGTGCCAGCAGCGTAGGCGGGGTAGCGCCTCAGAATGAGCAGTTCTTC

j_call: TRBJ2-7
v_call: TRBV6-5
d_call: NA
clone_size: NA
cdr3_aa: CASSFQGSYEQYF
cdr3_nt: TGTGCCAGCAGTTTTCAGGGTAGCTACGAGCAGTACTTC

j_call: TRBJ2-1
v_call: TRBV11-3
d_call: NA
clone_size: NA
cdr3_aa: CASSLPGLRSYNEQFF
cdr3_nt: TGTGCCAGCAGCTTACCCGGACTCCGCTCCTACAATGAGCAGTTCTTC

j_call: TRBJ1-1
v_call: TRBV7-3
d_call: NA
clone_size: NA
cdr3_aa: CASSRDGIRTEAFF
cdr3_nt: TGTGCCAGCAGCCGCGACGGGATACGGACTGAAGCTTTCTTT

j_call: TRBJ2-2
v_call: TRBV25-1
d_call: TRBD1
clone_size: NA
cdr3_aa: CASSDRTGTNTGELFF
cdr3_nt: TGTGCCAGCAGTGACCGGACAGGGACGAACACCGGGGAGCTGTTTTTT

j_call: TRBJ1-1
v_call: TRBV7-9
d_call: NA
clone_size: NA
cdr3_aa: CASSSRASPEAFF
cdr3_nt: TGTGCCAGCAGCTCCCGGGCTTCCCCCGAAGCTTTCTTT

j_call: TRBJ2-5
v_call: TRBV7-3
d_call: TRBD2
clone_size: NA
cdr3_aa: CASSLNGAGLQETQYF
cdr3_nt: TGTGCCAGCAGCTTAAACGGGGCGGGACTACAAGAGACCCAGTACTTC

j_call: TRBJ2-2
v_call: TRBV27
d_call: TRBD2
clone_size: NA
cdr3_aa: CASSFGGRPTGELFF
cdr3_nt: TGTGCCAGCAGTTTTGGCGGGAGGCCCACCGGGGAGCTGTTTTTT

j_call: TRBJ2-5
v_call: TRBV5-1
d_call: TRBD1
clone_size: NA
cdr3_aa: CASSLVDRGLGETQYF
cdr3_nt: TGCGCCAGCAGCTTGGTTGACAGGGGGTTGGGAGAGACCCAGTACTTC

j_call: TRBJ2-3
v_call: TRBV5-1
d_call: TRBD2
clone_size: NA
cdr3_aa: CASSTRSGRAPLAASGTQYF
cdr3_nt: TGCGCCAGCAGCACCCGTAGCGGGAGGGCCCCCTTAGCTGCGTCGGGTACGCAGTATTTT

j_call: TRBJ1-1
v_call: TRBV9
d_call: TRBD1
clone_size: NA
cdr3_aa: CASNSGQGNTEAFF
cdr3_nt: TGTGCCAGCAACTCAGGACAGGGGAACACTGAAGCTTTCTTT

j_call: TRBJ2-2
v_call: TRBV4-2
d_call: TRBD2
clone_size: NA
cdr3_aa: CASSQELAGANTGELFF
cdr3_nt: TGTGCCAGCAGCCAAGAATTGGCGGGAGCGAACACCGGGGAGCTGTTTTTT

j_call: TRBJ2-3
v_call: TRBV2
d_call: TRBD2
clone_size: NA
cdr3_aa: CASSGSGRMADTQYF
cdr3_nt: TGTGCCAGCAGTGGTAGCGGGAGAATGGCGGATACGCAGTATTTT

j_call: TRBJ2-1
v_call: TRBV7-9
d_call: TRBD2
clone_size: NA
cdr3_aa: CASSSRGTSGRDEQFF
cdr3_nt: TGTGCCAGCAGCTCCCGGGGGACTAGCGGGAGGGATGAGCAGTTCTTC

j_call: TRBJ2-4
v_call: TRBV19
d_call: TRBD1
clone_size: NA
cdr3_aa: CASSISGQGAKLAKNIQYF
cdr3_nt: TGTGCCAGTAGTATCTCCGGGCAGGGGGCTAAACTAGCCAAAAACATTCAGTACTTC

j_call: TRBJ1-2
v_call: TRBV9
d_call: NA
clone_size: once
cdr3_aa: CASSSRGGGIQANYGYTF
cdr3_nt: TGTGCCAGCAGCTCGAGGGGCGGAGGGATACAAGCTAACTATGGCTACACCTTC

j_call: TRBJ2-1
v_call: TRBV18
d_call: NA
clone_size: NA
cdr3_aa: CASSPYGEQFF
cdr3_nt: TGTGCCAGCTCCCCCTACGGCGAGCAGTTCTTC

j_call: TRBJ1-5
v_call: TRBV9
d_call: NA
clone_size: NA
cdr3_aa: CASSVSPDQPQHF
cdr3_nt: TGTGCCAGCAGCGTGTCTCCAGATCAGCCCCAGCATTTT

j_call: TRBJ2-7
v_call: TRBV29-1
d_call: NA
clone_size: NA
cdr3_aa: CSVGRGPDYEQYF
cdr3_nt: TGCAGCGTTGGAAGAGGACCGGACTACGAGCAGTACTTC

j_call: TRBJ2-7
v_call: TRBV19
d_call: TRBD1
clone_size: NA
cdr3_aa: CASSIRTGNYEQYF
cdr3_nt: TGTGCCAGTAGTATTAGGACAGGGAACTACGAGCAGTACTTC

j_call: TRBJ2-3
v_call: TRBV4-1
d_call: TRBD2
clone_size: NA
cdr3_aa: CASSLLAGSNTDTQYF
cdr3_nt: TGCGCCAGCAGCCTACTAGCGGGATCAAACACAGATACGCAGTATTTT

j_call: TRBJ2-2
v_call: TRBV6-5
d_call: NA
clone_size: NA
cdr3_aa: CATQTGGRELFF
cdr3_nt: TGTGCCACTCAGACCGGGGGCCGGGAGCTGTTTTTT